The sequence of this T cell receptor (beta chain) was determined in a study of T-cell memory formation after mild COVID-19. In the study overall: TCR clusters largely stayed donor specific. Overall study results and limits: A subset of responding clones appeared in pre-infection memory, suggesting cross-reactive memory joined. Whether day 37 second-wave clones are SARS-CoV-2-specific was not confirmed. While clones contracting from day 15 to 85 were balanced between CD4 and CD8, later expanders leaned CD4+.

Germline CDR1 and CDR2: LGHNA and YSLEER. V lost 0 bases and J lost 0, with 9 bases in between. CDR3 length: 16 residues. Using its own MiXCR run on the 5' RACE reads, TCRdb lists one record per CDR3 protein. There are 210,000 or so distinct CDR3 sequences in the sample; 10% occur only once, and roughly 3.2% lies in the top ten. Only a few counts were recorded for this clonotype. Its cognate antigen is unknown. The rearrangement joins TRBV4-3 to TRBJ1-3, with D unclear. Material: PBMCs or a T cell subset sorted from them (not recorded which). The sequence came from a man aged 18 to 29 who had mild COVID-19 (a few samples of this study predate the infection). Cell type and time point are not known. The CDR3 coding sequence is TGCGCCAGCAGCCAAGATGCGCTTAGCTCTGGAAACACCATATATTTT. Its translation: CASSQDALSSGNTIYF.